One and the same sample provided the 22 T cell receptor beta chains below, sequenced in a study of blood T cell repertoires in COVID-19. Method: immunoSEQ multiplex PCR; TCRdb's copy keeps in-frame clones and lacks some. The sample holds roughly 250,000 clones, over 75% seen once. The sequencing sample was made of peripheral blood. The receptors were gathered from a human donor in a cohort sampled during active COVID-19.

This clone was counted only a few times. The V call is TRBV7-2, the J call TRBJ2-3; D is possibly TRBD2 (5 bases). Trimming stripped 1 base from V and 6 bases from J, with 8 bases between. Germline V lookup: CDR1 SGHTA, CDR2 FQGNSA. This CDR3 has 13 residues. The CDR3 protein is CASSLGRGDTQYF. The CDR3 DNA reads as TGTGCCAGCAGCTTAGGGCGCGGGGATACGCAGTATTTT.

The CDR3 nucleotides read TGTGCCAGCTCCCCCGACAGGGTAAACAATGAGCAGTTCTTC. As protein: CASSPDRVNNEQFF. The chain has TRBV18 and TRBJ2-1; 7 positions match TRBD1. With V trimmed by 6 bases and J by 5 bases, 7 bases remained unmatched. CDR1 and CDR2 from the germline V gene are KGHSH and LQKENI. This CDR3 is 14 amino acids long.

V usage is TRBV12-3 or TRBV12-4 and J usage is TRBJ2-7; D possibly corresponds to TRBD2 (5 bases). The length of the CDR3 is 12 residues. The V end lost 3 bases, the J end lost 7 bases, and 10 bases lay between the germline ends. DNA of the CDR3: TGTGCCAGCAGTTTGACTACCAGAGAGCAGTACTTC. It yields the protein CASSLTTREQYF.

The chain employs TRBV7-6 and TRBJ2-2; 9 bases map to TRBD2. Germline assignment: CDR1 SGHVS and CDR2 FNYEAQ. This CDR3 comprises 16 residues. After removal of 4 bases from V and 6 bases from J, the junction contained 9 bases not matched to a gene. This CDR3 is CASSSLGGRAPGELFF. The CDR3 region has the DNA TGTGCCAGCAGCTCCTTGGGCGGGAGGGCCCCCGGGGAGCTGTTTTTT.

The chain has TRBV19 and TRBJ1-1, with a possible D match to TRBD1 (6 bases). This CDR3 contains 15 residues. Per the germline V gene, CDR1 is LNHDA and CDR2 is SQIVND (reference sequence). V lost 6 bases and J 1 base, leaving 15 bases between the germline ends. CDR3 sequence (DNA): TGTGCCAGTAGGACACAGGGTCTGCAGAACACTGAAGCTTTCTTT. This gives the protein CASRTQGLQNTEAFF.

This clone was seen more than once but under ten times. The chain employs TRBV7-2 and TRBJ1-5; 9 bases align to TRBD1. The ends lost 5 bases at V and 6 bases at J; junction bases unmatched: 5. Germline V lookup: CDR1 SGHTA, CDR2 FQGNSA. The CDR3 is 14 amino acids. The CDR3 sequence is CASSAGQGSQPQHF. The CDR3 nucleotides are TGTGCCAGCAGCGCGGGACAGGGATCTCAGCCCCAGCATTTT.

The genes are TRBV4-1 and TRBJ2-3; 8 nucleotides align to TRBD2. The V gene end was trimmed by 4 bases and the J gene end by 0 bases; junction bases not matched to a gene: 9. The CDR3 has 17 amino acids. The germline gives CDR1 MGHRA, CDR2 YSYEKL. This CDR3 reads CASSRGRTSHSTDTQYF. CDR3 nucleotides: TGCGCCAGCAGCCGCGGACGGACTAGCCACAGCACAGATACGCAGTATTTT.

This clone was found a few times. The chain uses TRBV6-5 and TRBJ2-7; D ambiguous. The CDR3 runs 14 residues. Deletions cut 7 bases from V and 6 bases from J, with 19 bases between. Germline-derived CDR1 and CDR2 are MNHEY and SVGAGI. The CDR3 loop is CASTNFPGRREQYF. CDR3 in DNA: TGTGCCAGCACGAATTTTCCAGGCCGCCGCGAGCAGTACTTC.

The chain couples TRBV6-6 to TRBJ2-7; D possibly corresponds to TRBD2 (5 bases). Germline V CDR1 and CDR2: MNHNY, SVGAGI (reference sequence). Between the trimmed V and J ends, which lost 7 bases and 2 bases, there was a span of 12 bases. CDR3 size: 13 residues. The CDR3 bases are TGTGCCAGCAATAATCCGGGAACCTACGAGCAGTACTTC. Amino acid sequence: CASNNPGTYEQYF.

J is TRBJ2-7 and V is TRBV6-2 or TRBV6-3; D gene uncertain. The germline V gene has CDR1 MNHEY and CDR2 SVGEGT. The V end lost 0 bases, the J end lost 3 bases, and 12 bases lay between the germline ends. This CDR3 region has 15 residues. The CDR3 sequence is CASSYSVGRIYEQYF. The CDR3 DNA is TGTGCCAGCAGTTACTCGGTCGGCAGGATCTACGAGCAGTACTTC.

There are a few counts of this clone. V and J are TRBV3-1 (or the pseudogene TRBV3-2) and TRBJ2-7, with TRBD1 matching over 9 bases. This CDR3 contains 16 residues. V lost 4 bases and J lost 5; bases outside the gene matches: 12. Germline CDR1 is LGHDT and CDR2 is YNNKEL (reference sequence). CDR3 sequence reads: CASSRPPGQGTHEQYF. The DNA for the CDR3 is TGTGCCAGCAGCCGCCCGCCGGGACAGGGTACCCACGAGCAGTACTTC.

The chain has TRBV9 and TRBJ2-3; D not resolved. With 1 base removed from V and 0 bases from J, the gap between germline ends came to 12 bases. Germline V CDR1 and CDR2: SGDLS, YYNGEE. The CDR3 covers 16 residues. This chain's CDR3 is CASSVMVGSSTDTQYF. In nucleotides, the CDR3 is TGTGCCAGCAGCGTAATGGTCGGGTCTAGCACAGATACGCAGTATTTT.

V gene TRBV27 combines with J gene TRBJ2-1; a possible D gene is TRBD1 (6 bases). Germline loops: CDR1 MNHEY, CDR2 SMNVEV (reference sequence). The CDR3 has 14 amino acids. Trimming took 5 bases from V and 3 from J, leaving 11 bases between them. In nucleotides, the CDR3 is TGTGCCAGCAGTCCGCAACAGGGCTACAATGAGCAGTTCTTC. It is translated as CASSPQQGYNEQFF.

The CDR3 protein is CASSPRQGVYEQYF. CDR3 DNA: TGCGCCAGCAGCCCACGACAGGGCGTCTACGAGCAGTACTTC. This rearrangement joins TRBV5-1 to TRBJ2-7; 7 bases agree with TRBD1. Looked up from germline, CDR1 is SGHRS and CDR2 is YFSETQ. J lost 3 bases, V lost 4 bases, and 7 bases had no gene match. This CDR3 has 14 residues. Full variable domain (missing parts from reference TRBV5-1 and TRBJ2-7): KAGVTQTPRYLIKTRGQQVTLSCSPISGHRSVSWYQQTPGQGLQFLFEYFSETQRNKGNFPGRFSGRQFSNSRSEMNVSTLELGDSALYLCASSPRQGVYEQYFGPGTRLTVT.

This rearrangement joins TRBV2 to TRBJ2-3; 7 positions match TRBD1. Trimming removed 5 bases from V and 0 bases from J; junction bases left unmatched: 8. The CDR3 contains 16 residues. Germline V gives CDR1 SNHLY, CDR2 FYNNEI. Here the CDR3 reads CASSRDRSASTDTQYF. DNA of the CDR3: TGTGCCAGCAGTCGGGACAGATCCGCTAGCACAGATACGCAGTATTTT. The full variable domain, in which reference TRBV2 and TRBJ2-3 provide the parts outside the CDR3, is EPEVTQTPSHQVTQMGQEVILRCVPISNHLYFYWYRQILGQKVEFLVSFYNNEISEKSEIFDDQFSVERPDGSNFTLKIRSTKLEDSAMYFCASSRDRSASTDTQYFGPGTRLTVL.

The chain combines TRBV3-1 (or the pseudogene TRBV3-2) with TRBJ2-5; 10 positions agree with TRBD1. Germline V CDR1 and CDR2: LGHDT, YNNKEL (reference sequence). V shed 4 bases, J shed 3 bases, and the junction held 8 bases outside the gene matches. This CDR3 contains 16 residues. CDR3 protein: CASSPGVGTGEETQYF. CDR3 nucleotide sequence: TGTGCCAGCAGCCCAGGGGTCGGGACAGGGGAAGAGACCCAGTACTTC.

This rearrangement joins TRBV19 to TRBJ1-2; 7 nucleotides match TRBD1. Losses at the gene ends were 0 bases for V and 2 bases for J; bases not matched to a gene: 6. The germline V gene encodes CDR1 LNHDA and CDR2 SQIVND (reference sequence). The CDR3 loop spans 16 amino acids. CDR3 amino acids: CASSIDATGENYGYTF. The CDR3 nucleotides are TGTGCCAGTAGTATAGACGCCACAGGGGAGAACTATGGCTACACCTTC.

The chain links TRBV7-2 to TRBJ2-7; TRBD1 aligns across 7 bases. Trimming took 1 base from V and 4 from J; bases not matched to a gene: 4. The CDR3 is 14 amino acids. Germline values: CDR1 SGHTA, CDR2 FQGNSA. CDR3 coding DNA: TGTGCCAGCAGCTTAGAACAGGGGAGTTACGAGCAGTACTTC. Its protein is CASSLEQGSYEQYF.

For this clone: The same CDR3 can be traced to other DNA sequences in this sample. This chain links TRBV5-6 with TRBJ2-1; TRBD2 matches at 8 bases. Germline loops: CDR1 SGHDT, CDR2 YYEEEE. The trim removed 4 bases at V and 2 bases at J, leaving 5 bases unmatched. The CDR3 covers 15 residues. The CDR3 region is CASSPGLAAYNEQFF. CDR3 in DNA: TGTGCCAGCAGCCCTGGACTAGCAGCCTACAATGAGCAGTTCTTC. The full variable domain, its missing parts supplied by reference TRBV5-6 and TRBJ2-1, is DAGVTQSPTHLIKTRGQQVTLRCSPKSGHDTVSWYQQALGQGPQFIFQYYEEEERQRGNFPDRFSGHQFPNYSSELNVNALLLGDSALYLCASSPGLAAYNEQFFGPGTRLTVL.

The chain employs TRBV3-1 (or the pseudogene TRBV3-2) and TRBJ2-5, with TRBD2 matching over 16 bases. Germline V gene data show CDR1 as LGHDT and CDR2 as YNNKEL (reference sequence). The J segment lost 10 bases and the V segment lost 0 bases, leaving 8 bases of the junction unmatched. The CDR3 is made up of 17 amino acids. Here the CDR3 DNA reads TGTGCCAGCAGCCAAGAGTTGGGACTAGCGGGAGGGGTAGGCCAGTACTTC. Protein: CASSQELGLAGGVGQYF.

This clone occurred once. The chain combines TRBV3-1 (or the pseudogene TRBV3-2) with TRBJ1-2, with 10 bases that match TRBD1. Per germline, CDR1 LGHDT and CDR2 YNNKEL (reference sequence). V lost 3 bases and J lost 2; bases outside the gene matches: 3. The CDR3 consists of 15 residues. CDR3 protein: CASSQRGQGNYGYTF. CDR3 DNA: TGTGCCAGCAGCCAGAGGGGACAGGGGAACTATGGCTACACCTTC.

V is TRBV18 and J is TRBJ2-7; TRBD1 aligns across 8 bases. In germline, CDR1 is KGHSH, CDR2 LQKENI. V shed 0 bases and J 3 bases; nucleotides not matched to a gene: 4. This CDR3 has 15 amino acids. CDR3 amino acids: CASSPPNDRGYEQYF. In nucleotides, the CDR3 is TGTGCCAGCTCACCACCGAATGACAGGGGCTACGAGCAGTACTTC.